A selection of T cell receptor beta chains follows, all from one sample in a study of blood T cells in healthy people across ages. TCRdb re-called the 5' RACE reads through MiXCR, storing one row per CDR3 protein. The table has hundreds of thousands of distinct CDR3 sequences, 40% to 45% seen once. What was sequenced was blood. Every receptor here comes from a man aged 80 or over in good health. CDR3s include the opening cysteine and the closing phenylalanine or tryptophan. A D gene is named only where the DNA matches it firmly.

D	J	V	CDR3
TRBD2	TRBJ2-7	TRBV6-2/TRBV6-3	CASSGTTTYEQYF
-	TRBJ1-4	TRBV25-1	CASSEGAANEKLFF
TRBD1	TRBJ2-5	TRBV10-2	CASRDTGTGISKTQYF
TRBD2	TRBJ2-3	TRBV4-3	CASSGSGRVFGTDTQYF
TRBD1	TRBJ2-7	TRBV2	CASSTRQGLNEQYF
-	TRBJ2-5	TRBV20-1	CSAERGGSEETQYF
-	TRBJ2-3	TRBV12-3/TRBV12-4	CASRQGGQNTDTQYF
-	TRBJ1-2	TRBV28	CASRESYGYTF
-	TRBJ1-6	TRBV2	CASRPTSYNSPLHF
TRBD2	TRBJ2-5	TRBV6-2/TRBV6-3	CASSFAGLVTETQYF
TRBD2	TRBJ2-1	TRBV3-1	CASSQDETSGFYNEQFF
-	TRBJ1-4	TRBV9	CASSVGTRASNEKLFF
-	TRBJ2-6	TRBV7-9	CASSPQSSGANVLTF
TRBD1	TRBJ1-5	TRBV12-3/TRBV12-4	CASSFGQGTQPQHF
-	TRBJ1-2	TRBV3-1	CASSQRQAGGYTF
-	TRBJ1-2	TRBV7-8	CASSLGRRNYGYTF
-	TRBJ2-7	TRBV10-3	CAISEYGNEQYF